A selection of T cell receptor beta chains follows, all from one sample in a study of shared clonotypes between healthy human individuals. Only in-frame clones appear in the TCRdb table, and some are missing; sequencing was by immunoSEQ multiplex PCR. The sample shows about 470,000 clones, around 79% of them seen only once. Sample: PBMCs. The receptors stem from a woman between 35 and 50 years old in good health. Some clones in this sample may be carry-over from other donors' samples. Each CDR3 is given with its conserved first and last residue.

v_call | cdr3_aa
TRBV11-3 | CASSLERGGDEQFF
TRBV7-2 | CASSLELPVGGTQETQYF
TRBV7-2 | CASSQQGRGTEAFF
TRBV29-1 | CSVEAGGMEQFF
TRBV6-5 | CASSYRRETNEQFF
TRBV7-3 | CASRYTGSDEQFF
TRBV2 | CASTNDRETEAFF
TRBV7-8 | CASSRSRGPYGYTF
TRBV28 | CASSLPPTGVGSDTQYF
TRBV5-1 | CASSPNSGSNYGYTF
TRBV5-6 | CASSLSGAETQYF
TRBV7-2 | CASSLGTLNTEAFF
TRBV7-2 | CASSLGRDGSSYEQYF
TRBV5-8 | CASSPDRGWTEAFF
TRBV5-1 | CASSSWDRDAYEQYF